One and the same sample provided the 14 T cell receptor beta chains below, sequenced in a study of glioma-infiltrating T cells. TCR alpha and beta CDR3 regions were amplified from RNA using iRepertoire nested multiplex PCR. MiXCR, run by TCRdb on the multiplex PCR reads, gives a single entry per CDR3 protein. The sample includes more than 1,000 distinct CDR3 sequences, under 30% seen only once; the top ten take roughly an eighth. The specimen was glioma tissue, nonneoplastic brain tissue, or PBMCs (not recorded which). The origin of the receptors is a human donor with low-grade glioma or glioblastoma, undergoing nonglioma brain surgery, or in good health (not recorded which).

As for this clonotype: This beta chain is off target for a library built for alpha chains, so its abundance means little. The V and J genes are TRBV6-6 and TRBJ2-3, with 9 bases identical to TRBD1. Unmatched junction bases numbered 10, after V lost 0 bases and J lost 9 bases. The V gene's germline CDR1 is MNHNY and CDR2 SVGAGI (reference sequence). The CDR3 has 16 amino acids. CDR3 nucleotide sequence: TGTGCCAGCAGTTACTCGATGGGACAGGGCACACAGACGCAGTATTTT. This codes for CASSYSMGQGTQTQYF.

On this clonotype: For a library built for alpha chains, this beta chain is a stray read; little rests on its size. This chain uses TRBV28 with TRBJ2-1; the D gene could be TRBD1 or TRBD2 (5 bases each). This CDR3 is built from 13 residues. The V gene lost 4 bases and the J gene lost 16 bases, with 20 bases spanning the gap. Germline CDR1 reads MDHEN; CDR2 reads SYDVKM. The CDR3: CASSSLGGVEGFF. CDR3 sequence (DNA): TGTGCCAGCAGTTCGCTTGGGGGAGTCGAAGGATTCTTC.

This clonotype was seen a few times. This beta chain lies outside the target of a library built for alpha chains; its clone size means little. This chain joins TRBV20-1 and TRBJ1-1, with D possibly matching TRBD1 (6 bases). Germline V lookup: CDR1 DFQATT, CDR2 SNEGSKA (reference sequence). The CDR3 consists of 14 residues. The V end was cut by 3 bases, the J end by 4 bases, with 15 bases between. CDR3 sequence (DNA): TGCAGTGCTAGGGACAGAATAGGTCGCACTGAAGCTTTCTTT. Its protein is CSARDRIGRTEAFF.

Comment on this clonotype: This beta chain is a stray sequence in a library constructed for alpha chains; its clone size is not meaningful. The chain employs TRBV28 and TRBJ1-2; D is possibly TRBD1 (5 bases). Trimming removed 6 bases from V and 2 bases from J, with 7 bases in between. Germline loops: CDR1 MDHEN, CDR2 SYDVKM. This CDR3 region has 12 residues. For the CDR3, the DNA is TGTGCCAGCAGCGAGGGGAACTATGGCTACACCTTC. Its protein product is CASSEGNYGYTF.

Of note for this clonotype: This beta chain is a stray read from a library made for alpha chains; its abundance is not meaningful. V gene TRBV3-1 combines with J gene TRBJ2-3, with a weak D call TRBD2 (6 bases). Trimming removed 6 bases from V and 10 bases from J, with 17 bases in between. The CDR3 covers 13 residues. Germline V gene lookup returns CDR1 LGHDT and CDR2 YNNKEL (reference sequence). The CDR3 coding sequence is TGTGCCAGCAGTCTTGGCCACGGGACTGCGCAGTATTTT. It yields the protein CASSLGHGTAQYF.

The table lists this clonotype with a few counts. This beta chain is a stray read from a library made for alpha chains; its abundance is not meaningful. The chain uses TRBV6-1 and TRBJ2-1, with a weak D call TRBD2 (5 bases). CDR3 size: 15 residues. Trimming cost V 7 bases and J 1 base, with 14 bases left between them. Germline V gene sequence: CDR1 MNHNS, CDR2 SASEGT. The CDR3 loop is CASKDSESSYNEQFF. In nucleotides, the CDR3 is TGTGCCAGCAAGGATAGCGAATCGTCCTACAATGAGCAGTTCTTC.

This clonotype was observed a handful of times. This beta chain represents an off-target read in a library built for alpha chains; its size is of limited meaning. The gene calls are TRBV7-2 and TRBJ2-3, with D uncertain. V gave up 2 bases and J gave up 2 bases, with 8 bases separating them. CDR1 SGHTA and CDR2 FQGNSA come from the germline V gene. The CDR3 consists of 14 residues. CDR3 amino acids: CASSLNGFTDTQYF. The CDR3 DNA follows: TGTGCCAGCAGCTTAAACGGATTCACAGATACGCAGTATTTT. The full variable domain, rest sourced from reference TRBV7-2 and TRBJ2-3, is GAGVSQSPSNKVTEKGKDVELRCDPISGHTALYWYRQSLGQGLEFLIYFQGNSAPDKSGLPSDRFSAERTGGSVSTLTIQRTQQEDSAVYLCASSLNGFTDTQYFGPGTRLTVL.

A note on this clonotype: This beta chain turned up in a library designed for alpha chains; as an off-target read, its abundance says little. The rearrangement links TRBV20-1 to TRBJ2-7, with 15 bases that match TRBD2. Germline V gives CDR1 DFQATT, CDR2 SNEGSKA (reference sequence). This CDR3 has 14 amino acids. J lost 12 bases, V lost 0 bases, and 6 bases had no gene match. CDR3 in DNA: TGCAGTGCTAGAGACGACGGGACTAGCGGGAGGCTGTACTTC. Protein product: CSARDDGTSGRLYF.

A word on this clonotype: Since it is a stray read in a library aimed at alpha chains, this beta chain has a size that is not meaningful. J is TRBJ2-3 and V is TRBV7-9; 8 bases line up with TRBD2. The junction had 7 bases not matched to a gene; V was cut back by 5 bases and J by 3 bases. Germline CDR1 SEHNR, CDR2 FQNEAQ (reference sequence). This CDR3 is 15 amino acids long. This CDR3 is CASSQAGDGTDTQYF. As DNA, the CDR3 is TGTGCCAGCAGCCAAGCGGGAGATGGGACAGATACGCAGTATTTT.

This clonotype was seen more than once but under ten times. This beta chain appears as a stray read in a library generated for alpha chains; its size is not informative. The chain uses TRBV7-9 and TRBJ2-3, with unresolved D. Germline values: CDR1 SEHNR, CDR2 FQNEAQ (reference sequence). V was shortened by 2 bases and J by 2 bases, with 17 bases between the two germline ends. The CDR3 covers 17 residues. The CDR3 DNA follows: TGTGCCAGCAGCTTAAGTAGTACTGCGAGCCACACAGATACGCAGTATTTT. Translated: CASSLSSTASHTDTQYF. Filled out from reference TRBV7-9 and TRBJ2-3, the complete variable domain reads DTGVSQNPRHKITKRGQNVTFRCDPISEHNRLYWYRQTLGQGPEFLTYFQNEAQLEKSRLLSDRFSAERPKGSFSTLEIQRTEQGDSAMYLCASSLSSTASHTDTQYFGPGTRLTVL.

On this clonotype itself: This beta chain is an off-target read within a library intended for alpha chains, so its frequency means little. The rearrangement joins TRBV20-1 to TRBJ2-5, with 8 bases aligning to TRBD1. V was clipped by 1 base and J by 3 bases; unmatched bases: 7. CDR3 length: 15 residues. The germline V gene has CDR1 DFQATT and CDR2 SNEGSKA (reference sequence). CDR3 residues: CSARAGGSWEETQYF. The DNA of the CDR3 is TGCAGTGCTAGAGCAGGGGGCTCATGGGAAGAGACCCAGTACTTC.

This clonotype has only a few counts. This beta chain slipped into a library made for alpha chains as a stray read, so its size is not meaningful. J is TRBJ1-5 and V is TRBV7-2; 7 nucleotides agree with TRBD1. CDR1 and CDR2 from the germline V gene are SGHTA and FQGNSA. There are 15 residues in the CDR3. Trimming took 5 bases from V and 8 from J; bases not matched to a gene: 12. DNA for the CDR3: TGTGCCAGCAGCCCGAGGGGGCAGGGGAGTGAGCCCCAGCATTTT. It specifies CASSPRGQGSEPQHF.

To note about this clonotype: Found in a library prepared for alpha chains, this beta chain is an off-target read, and its abundance has little meaning. The chain has TRBV7-2 and TRBJ2-5; maybe TRBD2 (6 bases). Trimming left V 8 bases short and J 2 bases short, with 12 bases between. The CDR3 spans 13 residues. Germline CDR1 and CDR2: SGHTA and FQGNSA. The CDR3: CASSGTSQETQYF. The CDR3 region has the DNA TGTGCCAGCTCCGGGACTTCTCAAGAGACCCAGTACTTC.

To note about this clonotype: The library was prepared for alpha chains; this beta chain is a stray read, so its frequency means little. The V gene is TRBV5-6, the J gene TRBJ2-7; perhaps TRBD1 as D (5 bases). The germline gives CDR1 SGHDT, CDR2 YYEEEE. This CDR3 region has 14 residues. Trimming removed 3 bases at V and 4 bases at J, with 14 bases between. CDR3 sequence reads: CASSSPQGVYEQYF. In DNA form, the CDR3 reads TGTGCCAGCAGCTCTCCTCAAGGGGTTTACGAGCAGTACTTC. The full variable domain, completed using reference TRBV5-6 and TRBJ2-7, is DAGVTQSPTHLIKTRGQQVTLRCSPKSGHDTVSWYQQALGQGPQFIFQYYEEEERQRGNFPDRFSGHQFPNYSSELNVNALLLGDSALYLCASSSPQGVYEQYFGPGTRLTVT.